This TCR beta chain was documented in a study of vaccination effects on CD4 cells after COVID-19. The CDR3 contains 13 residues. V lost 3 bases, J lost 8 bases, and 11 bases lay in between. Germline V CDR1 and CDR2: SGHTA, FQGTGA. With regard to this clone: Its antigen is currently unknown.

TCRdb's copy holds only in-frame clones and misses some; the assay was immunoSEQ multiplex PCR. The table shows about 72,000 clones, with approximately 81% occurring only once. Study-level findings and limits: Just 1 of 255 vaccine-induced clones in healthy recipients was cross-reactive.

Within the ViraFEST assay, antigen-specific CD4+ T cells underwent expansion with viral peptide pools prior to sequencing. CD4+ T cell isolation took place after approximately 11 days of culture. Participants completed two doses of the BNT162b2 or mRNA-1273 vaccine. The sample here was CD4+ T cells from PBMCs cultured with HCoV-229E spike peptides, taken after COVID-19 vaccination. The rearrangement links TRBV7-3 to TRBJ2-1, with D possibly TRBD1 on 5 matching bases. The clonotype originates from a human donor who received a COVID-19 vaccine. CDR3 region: CASSFQGRDEQFF. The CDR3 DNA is TGTGCCAGCAGCTTCCAGGGTCGGGATGAGCAGTTCTTC. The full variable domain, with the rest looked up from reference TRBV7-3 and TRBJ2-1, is GAGVSQTPSNKVTEKGKYVELRCDPISGHTALYWYRQSLGQGPEFLIYFQGTGAADDSGLPNDRFFAVRPEGSVSTLKIQRTERGDSAVYLCASSFQGRDEQFFGPGTRLTVL.